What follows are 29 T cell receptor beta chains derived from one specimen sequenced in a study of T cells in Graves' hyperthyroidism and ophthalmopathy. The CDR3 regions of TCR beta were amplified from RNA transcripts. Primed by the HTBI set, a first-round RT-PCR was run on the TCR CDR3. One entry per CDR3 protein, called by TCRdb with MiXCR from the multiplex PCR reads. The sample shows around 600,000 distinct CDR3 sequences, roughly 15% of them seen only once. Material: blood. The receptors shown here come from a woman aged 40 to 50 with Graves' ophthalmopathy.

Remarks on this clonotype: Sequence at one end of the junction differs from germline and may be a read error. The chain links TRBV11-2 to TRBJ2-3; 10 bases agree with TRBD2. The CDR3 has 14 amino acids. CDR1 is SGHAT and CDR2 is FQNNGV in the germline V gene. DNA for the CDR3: TGCGCCAGCAGCCAAGCGGGGGGGCCAGATACGCAGTATTTT. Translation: CASSQAGGPDTQYF. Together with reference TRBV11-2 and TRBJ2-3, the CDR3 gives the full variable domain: EAGVAQSPRYKIIEKRQSVAFWCNPISGHATLYWYQQILGQGPKLLIQFQNNGVVDDSQLPKDRFSAERLKGVDSTLKIQPAKLEDSAVYLCASSQAGGPDTQYFGPGTRLTVL.

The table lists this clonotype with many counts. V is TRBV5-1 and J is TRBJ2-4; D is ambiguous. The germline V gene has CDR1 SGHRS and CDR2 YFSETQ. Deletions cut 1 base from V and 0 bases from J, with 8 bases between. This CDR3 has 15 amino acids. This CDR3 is CASSLSPIAKNIQYF. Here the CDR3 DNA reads TGCGCCAGCAGCTTGTCGCCAATAGCCAAAAACATTCAGTACTTC.

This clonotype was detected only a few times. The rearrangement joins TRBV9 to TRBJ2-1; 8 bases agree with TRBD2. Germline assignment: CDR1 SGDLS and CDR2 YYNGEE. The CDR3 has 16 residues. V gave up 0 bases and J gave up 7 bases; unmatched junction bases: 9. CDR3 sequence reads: CASSVGPGTRGNEQFF. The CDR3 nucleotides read TGTGCCAGCAGCGTAGGCCCCGGGACTAGGGGGAATGAGCAGTTCTTC.

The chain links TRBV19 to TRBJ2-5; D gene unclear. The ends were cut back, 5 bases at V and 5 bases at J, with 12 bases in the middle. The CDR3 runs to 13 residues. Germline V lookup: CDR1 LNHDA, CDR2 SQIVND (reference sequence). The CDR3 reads CASSLGRSETQYF. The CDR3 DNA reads TGTGCCAGTAGTTTGGGTAGGAGCGAGACCCAGTACTTC. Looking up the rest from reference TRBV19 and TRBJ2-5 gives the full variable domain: DGGITQSPKYLFRKEGQNVTLSCEQNLNHDAMYWYRQDPGQGLRLIYYSQIVNDFQKGDIAEGYSVSREKKESFPLTVTSAQKNPTAFYLCASSLGRSETQYFGPGTRLLVL.

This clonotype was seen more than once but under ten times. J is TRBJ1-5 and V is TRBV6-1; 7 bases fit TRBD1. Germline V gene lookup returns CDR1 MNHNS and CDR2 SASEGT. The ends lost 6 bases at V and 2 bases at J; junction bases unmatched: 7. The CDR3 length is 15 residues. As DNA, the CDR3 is TGTGCCAGCAGACCGACAGGGCAGGGCAATCAGCCCCAGCATTTT. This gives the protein CASRPTGQGNQPQHF.

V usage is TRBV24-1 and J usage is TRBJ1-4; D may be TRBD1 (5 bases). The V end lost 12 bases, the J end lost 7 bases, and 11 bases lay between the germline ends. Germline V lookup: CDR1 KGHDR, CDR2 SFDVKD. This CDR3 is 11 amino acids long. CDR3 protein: CAPGRGEKLFF. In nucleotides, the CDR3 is TGTGCCCCCGGTAGGGGTGAAAAACTGTTTTTT.

The CDR3 reads CASRGQGASNTEAFF. The CDR3 DNA reads as TGTGCCAGCAGAGGACAGGGGGCTTCCAACACTGAAGCTTTCTTT. J is TRBJ1-1 and V is TRBV2; 11 bases are shared with TRBD1. Germline lookup yields CDR1 SNHLY and CDR2 FYNNEI. This CDR3 has 15 amino acids. The V segment lost 6 bases and the J segment 2 bases; nucleotides outside the gene matches: 5.

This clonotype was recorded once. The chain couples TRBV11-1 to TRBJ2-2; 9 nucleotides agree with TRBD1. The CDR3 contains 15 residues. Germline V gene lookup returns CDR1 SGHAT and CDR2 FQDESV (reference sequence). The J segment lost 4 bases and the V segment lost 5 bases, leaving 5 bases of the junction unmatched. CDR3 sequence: CASSHRDRVTGELFF. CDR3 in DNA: TGTGCCAGCAGCCACCGGGACAGGGTCACCGGGGAGCTGTTTTTT.

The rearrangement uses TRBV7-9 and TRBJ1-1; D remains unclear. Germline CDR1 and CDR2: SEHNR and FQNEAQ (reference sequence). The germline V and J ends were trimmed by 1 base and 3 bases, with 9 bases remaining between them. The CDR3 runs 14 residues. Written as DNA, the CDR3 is TGTGCCAGCAGCTTAGTTTCAGAGGACACTGAAGCTTTCTTT. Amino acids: CASSLVSEDTEAFF. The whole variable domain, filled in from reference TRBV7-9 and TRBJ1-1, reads DTGVSQNPRHKITKRGQNVTFRCDPISEHNRLYWYRQTLGQGPEFLTYFQNEAQLEKSRLLSDRFSAERPKGSFSTLEIQRTEQGDSAMYLCASSLVSEDTEAFFGQGTRLTVV.

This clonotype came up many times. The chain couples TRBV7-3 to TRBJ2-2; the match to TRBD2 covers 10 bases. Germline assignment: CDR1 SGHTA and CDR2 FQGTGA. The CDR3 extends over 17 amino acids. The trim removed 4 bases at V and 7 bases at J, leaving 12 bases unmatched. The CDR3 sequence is CASSSRPSGGSFGELFF. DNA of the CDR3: TGTGCCAGCAGCTCTCGCCCTAGCGGGGGCAGCTTCGGGGAGCTGTTTTTT.

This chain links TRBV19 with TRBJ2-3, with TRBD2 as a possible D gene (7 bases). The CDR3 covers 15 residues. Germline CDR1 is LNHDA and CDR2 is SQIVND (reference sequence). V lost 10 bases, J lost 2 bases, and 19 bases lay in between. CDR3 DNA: TGTGCCACCCTACCCTGGGGGGGCTCCACAGATACGCAGTATTTT. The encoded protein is CATLPWGGSTDTQYF.

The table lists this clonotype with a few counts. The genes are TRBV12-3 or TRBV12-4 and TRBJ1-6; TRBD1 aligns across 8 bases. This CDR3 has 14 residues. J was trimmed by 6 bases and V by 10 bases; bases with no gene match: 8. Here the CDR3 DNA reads TGTGCCAATAGCCGGGACAGGTTTAATTCACCCCTCCACTTT. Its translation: CANSRDRFNSPLHF.

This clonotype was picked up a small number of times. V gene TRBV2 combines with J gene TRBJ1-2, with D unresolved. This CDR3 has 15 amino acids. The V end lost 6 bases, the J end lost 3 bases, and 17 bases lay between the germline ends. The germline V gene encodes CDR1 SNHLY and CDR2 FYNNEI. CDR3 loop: CASRTLRGSDYGYTF. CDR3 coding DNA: TGTGCCAGCAGGACTTTAAGAGGGTCAGACTATGGCTACACCTTC. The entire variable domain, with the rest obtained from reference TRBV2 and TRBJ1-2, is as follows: EPEVTQTPSHQVTQMGQEVILRCVPISNHLYFYWYRQILGQKVEFLVSFYNNEISEKSEIFDDQFSVERPDGSNFTLKIRSTKLEDSAMYFCASRTLRGSDYGYTFGSGTRLTVV.

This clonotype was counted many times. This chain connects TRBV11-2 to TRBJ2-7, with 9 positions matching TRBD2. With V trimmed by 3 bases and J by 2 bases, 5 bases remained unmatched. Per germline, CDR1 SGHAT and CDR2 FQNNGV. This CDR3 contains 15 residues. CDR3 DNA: TGTGCCAGCAGCTTCCGGCGGGGGGGGACCTACGAGCAGTACTTC. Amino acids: CASSFRRGGTYEQYF.

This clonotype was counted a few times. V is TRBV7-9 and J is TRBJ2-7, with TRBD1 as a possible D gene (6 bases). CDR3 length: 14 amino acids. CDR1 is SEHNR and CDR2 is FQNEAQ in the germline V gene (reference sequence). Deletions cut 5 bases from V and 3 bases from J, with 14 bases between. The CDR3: CASSPLRQDYEQYF. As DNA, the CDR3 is TGTGCCAGCAGCCCACTCAGACAGGACTACGAGCAGTACTTC.

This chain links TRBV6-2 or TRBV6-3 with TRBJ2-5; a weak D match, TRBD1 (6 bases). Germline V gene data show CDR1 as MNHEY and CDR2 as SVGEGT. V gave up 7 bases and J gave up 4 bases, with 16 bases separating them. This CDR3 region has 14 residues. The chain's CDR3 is CASTDRDTRETQYF. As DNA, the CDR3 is TGTGCCAGCACCGACCGGGACACAAGAGAGACCCAGTACTTC.

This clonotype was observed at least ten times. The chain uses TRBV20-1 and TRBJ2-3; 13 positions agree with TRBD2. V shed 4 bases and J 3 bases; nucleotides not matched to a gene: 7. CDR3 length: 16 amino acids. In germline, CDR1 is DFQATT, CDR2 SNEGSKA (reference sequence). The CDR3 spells CSAIQLAGGSTDTQYF. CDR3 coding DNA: TGCAGTGCTATCCAACTAGCGGGAGGGAGTACAGATACGCAGTATTTT.

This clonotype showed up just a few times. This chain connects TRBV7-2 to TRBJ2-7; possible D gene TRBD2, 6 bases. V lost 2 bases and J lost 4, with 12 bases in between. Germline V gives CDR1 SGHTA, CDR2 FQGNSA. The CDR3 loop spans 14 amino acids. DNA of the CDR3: TGTGCCAGCAGCTTATGGGCTAGCGAGTACGAGCAGTACTTC. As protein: CASSLWASEYEQYF.

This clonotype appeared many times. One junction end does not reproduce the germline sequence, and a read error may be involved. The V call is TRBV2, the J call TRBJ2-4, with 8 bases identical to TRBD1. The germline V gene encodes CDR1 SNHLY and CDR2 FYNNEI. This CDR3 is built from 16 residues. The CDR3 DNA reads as TGTGCCAGCAGGGAAGACAGGGGACGAGCCAAAAACATTCAGTACTTC. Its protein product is CASREDRGRAKNIQYF.

The CDR3 bases are TGCAGCGTTGAAGAGACGGAGGACACGAGCTACGAGCAGTACGTC. Amino acid sequence: CSVEETEDTSYEQYV. The chain has TRBV29-1 and TRBJ2-7; either TRBD1 or TRBD2 may fit D (5 bases each). There are 15 residues in the CDR3. Trimming removed 0 bases from V and 3 bases from J, with 15 bases in between. Per germline, CDR1 SQVTM and CDR2 ANQGSEA.

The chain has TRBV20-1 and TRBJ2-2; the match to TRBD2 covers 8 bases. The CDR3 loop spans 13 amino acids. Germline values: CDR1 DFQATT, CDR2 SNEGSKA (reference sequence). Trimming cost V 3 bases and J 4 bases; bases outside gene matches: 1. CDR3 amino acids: CSARGTSTGELFF. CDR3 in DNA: TGCAGTGCTAGGGGGACTAGCACCGGGGAGCTGTTTTTT.

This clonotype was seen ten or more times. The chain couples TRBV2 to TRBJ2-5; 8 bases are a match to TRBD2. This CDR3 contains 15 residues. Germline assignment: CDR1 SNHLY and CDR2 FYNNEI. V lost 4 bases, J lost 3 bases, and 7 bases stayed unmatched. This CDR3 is CASSAGGPAKETQYF. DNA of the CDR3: TGTGCCAGCAGTGCGGGAGGGCCGGCTAAAGAGACCCAGTACTTC.

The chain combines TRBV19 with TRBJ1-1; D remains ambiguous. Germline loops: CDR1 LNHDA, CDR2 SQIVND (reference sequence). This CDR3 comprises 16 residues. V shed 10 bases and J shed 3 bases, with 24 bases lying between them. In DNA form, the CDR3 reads TGTGCCACCCCCCCCCGGTACGTCGAGTACCACACTGAAGCTTTCTTT. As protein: CATPPRYVEYHTEAFF.

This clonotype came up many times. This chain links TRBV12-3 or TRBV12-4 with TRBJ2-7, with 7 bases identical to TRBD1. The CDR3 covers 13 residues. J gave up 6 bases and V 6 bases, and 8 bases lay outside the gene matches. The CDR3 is CASRAQTGLEQYF. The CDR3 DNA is TGTGCCAGCAGAGCGCAGACAGGGCTCGAGCAGTACTTC.

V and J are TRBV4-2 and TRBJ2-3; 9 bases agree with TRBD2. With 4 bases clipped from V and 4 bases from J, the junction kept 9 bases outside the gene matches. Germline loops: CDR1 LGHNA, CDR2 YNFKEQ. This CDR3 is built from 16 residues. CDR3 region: CASSPLAGGRADTQYF. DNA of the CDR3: TGTGCCAGCAGCCCCCTCGCGGGAGGGCGGGCAGATACGCAGTATTTT.

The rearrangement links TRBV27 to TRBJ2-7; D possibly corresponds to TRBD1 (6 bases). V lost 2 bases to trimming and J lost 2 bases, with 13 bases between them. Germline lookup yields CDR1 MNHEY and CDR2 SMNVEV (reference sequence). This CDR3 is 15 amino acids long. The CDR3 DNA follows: TGTGCCAGCAGTTTACTCGGGACACTCCCCTACGAGCAGTACTTC. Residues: CASSLLGTLPYEQYF.

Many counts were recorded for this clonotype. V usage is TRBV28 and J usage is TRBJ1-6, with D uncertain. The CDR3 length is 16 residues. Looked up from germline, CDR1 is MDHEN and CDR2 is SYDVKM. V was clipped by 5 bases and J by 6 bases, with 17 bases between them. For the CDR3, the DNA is TGTGCCAGCAGTGACTCCCCCCCCGCCCGTAATTCACCCCTCCACTTT. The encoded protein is CASSDSPPARNSPLHF.

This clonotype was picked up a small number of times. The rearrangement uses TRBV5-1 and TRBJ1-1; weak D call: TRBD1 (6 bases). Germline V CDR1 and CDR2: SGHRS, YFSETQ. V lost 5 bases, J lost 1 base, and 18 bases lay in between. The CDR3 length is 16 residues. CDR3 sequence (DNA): TGCGCCAGCAGTTTATTTGCAGGGACATCGAACACTGAAGCTTTCTTT. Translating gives CASSLFAGTSNTEAFF.

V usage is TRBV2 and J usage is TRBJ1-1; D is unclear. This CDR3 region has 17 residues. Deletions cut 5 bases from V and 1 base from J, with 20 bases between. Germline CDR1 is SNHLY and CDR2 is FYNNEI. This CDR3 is CASSPRRANAGNTEAFF. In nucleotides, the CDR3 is TGTGCCAGCAGTCCTCGGAGGGCGAACGCGGGGAACACTGAAGCTTTCTTT. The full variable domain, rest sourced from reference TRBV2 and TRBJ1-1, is EPEVTQTPSHQVTQMGQEVILRCVPISNHLYFYWYRQILGQKVEFLVSFYNNEISEKSEIFDDQFSVERPDGSNFTLKIRSTKLEDSAMYFCASSPRRANAGNTEAFFGQGTRLTVV.